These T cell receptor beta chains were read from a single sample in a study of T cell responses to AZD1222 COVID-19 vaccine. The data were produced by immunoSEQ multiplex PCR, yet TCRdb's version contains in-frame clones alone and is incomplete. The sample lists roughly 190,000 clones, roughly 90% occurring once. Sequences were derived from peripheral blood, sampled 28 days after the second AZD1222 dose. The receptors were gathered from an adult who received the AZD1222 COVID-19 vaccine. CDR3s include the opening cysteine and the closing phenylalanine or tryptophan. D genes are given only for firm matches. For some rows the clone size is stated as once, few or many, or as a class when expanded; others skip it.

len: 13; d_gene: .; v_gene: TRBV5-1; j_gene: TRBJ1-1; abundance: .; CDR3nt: TGCGCCAGCAGCTTGGCCGTCTTCACTGAAGCTTTCTTT; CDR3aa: CASSLAVFTEAFF
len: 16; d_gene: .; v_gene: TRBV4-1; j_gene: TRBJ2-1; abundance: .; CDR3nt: TGCGCCAGCAGCCAAGAAGGCGTCCCTTCCTACAATGAGCAGTTCTTC; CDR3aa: CASSQEGVPSYNEQFF
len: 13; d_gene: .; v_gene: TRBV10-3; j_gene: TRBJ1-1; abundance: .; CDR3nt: TGTGCCACCCGGGCGGGGACTAGGGCTGAAGCTTTCTTT; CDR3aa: CATRAGTRAEAFF
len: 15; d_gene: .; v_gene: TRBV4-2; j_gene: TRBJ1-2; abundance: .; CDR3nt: TGTGCCAGCAGCCCGACTACTCTGTACAGGGATGGCTACACCTTC; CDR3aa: CASSPTTLYRDGYTF
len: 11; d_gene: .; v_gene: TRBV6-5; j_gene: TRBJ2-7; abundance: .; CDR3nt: TGTGCCAGCAGGGACAACTACGAGCAGTACTTC; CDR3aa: CASRDNYEQYF
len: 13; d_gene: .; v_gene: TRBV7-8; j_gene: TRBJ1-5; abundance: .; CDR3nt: TGTGCCAGCAGCCGCCGGGACAATCAGCCCCAGCATTTT; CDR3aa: CASSRRDNQPQHF
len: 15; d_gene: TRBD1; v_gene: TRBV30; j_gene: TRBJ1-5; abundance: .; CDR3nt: TGTGCCTGGAGTGCCGGGACAGGTAGCAATCAGCCCCAGCATTTT; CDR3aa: CAWSAGTGSNQPQHF
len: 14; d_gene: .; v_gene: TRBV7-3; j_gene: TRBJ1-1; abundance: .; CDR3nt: TGTGCCAGCAGCTTATCAGGGGTGGGCACTGAAGCTTTCTTT; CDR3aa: CASSLSGVGTEAFF
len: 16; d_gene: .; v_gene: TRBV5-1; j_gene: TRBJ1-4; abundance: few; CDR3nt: TGCGCCAGCACTCCGGACGGCCCTGCGACTAATGAAAAACTGTTTTTT; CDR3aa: CASTPDGPATNEKLFF
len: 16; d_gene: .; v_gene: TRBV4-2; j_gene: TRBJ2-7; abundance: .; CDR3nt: TGTGCCAGCAGCCAAGAGGGAAGTGGGACCATGTACGAGCAGTACTTC; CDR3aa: CASSQEGSGTMYEQYF
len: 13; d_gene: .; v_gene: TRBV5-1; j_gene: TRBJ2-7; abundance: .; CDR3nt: TGCGCCAGCAGCCTAACTGGGGGAACCGAGCAGTACTTC; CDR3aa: CASSLTGGTEQYF
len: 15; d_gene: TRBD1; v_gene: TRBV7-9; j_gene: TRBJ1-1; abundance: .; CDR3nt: TGTGCCAGCAGCTTCCGGGACAGGGGGAACACTGAAGCTTTCTTT; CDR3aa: CASSFRDRGNTEAFF
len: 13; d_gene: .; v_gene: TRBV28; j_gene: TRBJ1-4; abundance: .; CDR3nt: TGTGCCAGCAGGGTGGGGAATAATGAAAAACTGTTTTTT; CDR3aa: CASRVGNNEKLFF
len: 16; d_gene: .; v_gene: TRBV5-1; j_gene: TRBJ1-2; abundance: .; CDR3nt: TGCGCCAGCAGCTTAGAGGGAACCTTACGCAGCTATGGCTACACCTTC; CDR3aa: CASSLEGTLRSYGYTF
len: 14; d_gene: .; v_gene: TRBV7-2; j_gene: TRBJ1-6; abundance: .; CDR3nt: TGTGCCAGCAGCAAGTCCCCGGTAGGCTCACCCCTCCACTTT; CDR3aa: CASSKSPVGSPLHF
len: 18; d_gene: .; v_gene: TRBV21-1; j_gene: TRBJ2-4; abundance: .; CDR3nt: TGTGCCAGCCTCATTCCTAGCGGGAGAGGAGGGGCCAAAAACATTCAGTACTTC; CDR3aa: CASLIPSGRGGAKNIQYF
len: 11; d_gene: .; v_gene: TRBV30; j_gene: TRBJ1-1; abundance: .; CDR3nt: TGTGGAGAGGGCAGGGGCACTGAAGCTTTCTTT; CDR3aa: CGEGRGTEAFF
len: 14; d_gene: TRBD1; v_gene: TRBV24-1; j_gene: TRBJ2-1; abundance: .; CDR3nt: TGTGCCACCAGTGAGACAGGGAGTGGGAATGAGCAGTTCTTC; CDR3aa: CATSETGSGNEQFF
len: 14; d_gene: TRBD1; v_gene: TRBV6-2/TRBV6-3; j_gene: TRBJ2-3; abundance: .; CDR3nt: TGTGCCAGCAGTCCGACAGGGGGCACAGATACGCAGTATTTT; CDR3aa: CASSPTGGTDTQYF
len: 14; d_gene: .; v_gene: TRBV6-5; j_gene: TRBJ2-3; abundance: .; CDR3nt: TGTGCCAGCAGTTACGGTACAGGGAGGGATACGCAGTATTTT; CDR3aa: CASSYGTGRDTQYF
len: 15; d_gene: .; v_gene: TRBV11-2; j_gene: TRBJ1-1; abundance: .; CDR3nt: TGTGCCAGCAGCTTAATACGGACACCCAACACTGAAGCTTTCTTT; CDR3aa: CASSLIRTPNTEAFF
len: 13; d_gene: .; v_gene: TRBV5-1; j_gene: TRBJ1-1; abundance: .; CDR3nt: TGCGCCAGCAGTCGGGGATGGAACACTGAAGCTTTCTTT; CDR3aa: CASSRGWNTEAFF
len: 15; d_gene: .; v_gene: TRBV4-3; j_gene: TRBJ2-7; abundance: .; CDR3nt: TGCGCCAGCAGCCCCACTTTGACAGCCGCCTACGAGCAGTACTTC; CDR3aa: CASSPTLTAAYEQYF
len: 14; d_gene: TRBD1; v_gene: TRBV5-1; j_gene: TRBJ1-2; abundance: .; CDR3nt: TGCGCCAGCAGCTTCGGAGCAGGGGGATATGGCTACACCTTC; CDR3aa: CASSFGAGGYGYTF
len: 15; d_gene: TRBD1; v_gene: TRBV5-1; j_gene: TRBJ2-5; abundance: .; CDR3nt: TGCGCCAGCAGACCCGGGACAGGGGGCGGTGAGACCCAGTACTTC; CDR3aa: CASRPGTGGGETQYF
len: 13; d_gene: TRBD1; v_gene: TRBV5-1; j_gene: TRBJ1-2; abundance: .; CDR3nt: TGCGCCAGCAGCAAGGGACAGGGGGGCGGCTACACCTTC; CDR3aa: CASSKGQGGGYTF
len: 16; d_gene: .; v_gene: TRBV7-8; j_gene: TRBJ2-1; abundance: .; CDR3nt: TGTGCCAGCAGCTCTTCCGGGGAGGCCCTCCACAATGAGCAGTTCTTC; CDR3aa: CASSSSGEALHNEQFF
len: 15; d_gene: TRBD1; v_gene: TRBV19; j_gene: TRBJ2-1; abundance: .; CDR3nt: TGTGCCAGTAGCCAGAGGACAGGGGGGTACAATGAGCAGTTCTTC; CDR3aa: CASSQRTGGYNEQFF
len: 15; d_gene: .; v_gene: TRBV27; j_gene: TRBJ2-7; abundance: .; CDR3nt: TGTGCCAGCAGTTCCTCCGGGACGATCACCTACGAGCAGTACTTC; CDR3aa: CASSSSGTITYEQYF
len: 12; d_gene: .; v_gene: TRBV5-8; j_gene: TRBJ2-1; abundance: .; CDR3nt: TGTGCCAGCAGCCCCTTGGGGGGGGCGCAGTTCTTC; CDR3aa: CASSPLGGAQFF
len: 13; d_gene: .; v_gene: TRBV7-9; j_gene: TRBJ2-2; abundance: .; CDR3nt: TGTGCCAGCAGCTCTCGACTTACCGGGGAGCTGTTTTTT; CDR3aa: CASSSRLTGELFF
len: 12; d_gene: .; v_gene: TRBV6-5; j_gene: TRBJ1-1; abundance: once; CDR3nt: TGTGCCAGCAGGGGGCTTTGGACTGAAGCTTTCTTT; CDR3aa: CASRGLWTEAFF
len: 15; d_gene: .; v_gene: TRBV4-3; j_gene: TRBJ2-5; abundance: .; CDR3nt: TGCGCCAGCAGCCCCCACGGAGGCGGCAGCGAGACCCAGTACTTC; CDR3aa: CASSPHGGGSETQYF
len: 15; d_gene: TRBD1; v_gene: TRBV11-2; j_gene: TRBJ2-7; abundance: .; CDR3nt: TGTGCCAGCAGCTTAGGACAGGGTTGGGGTTCCGAGCAGTACTTC; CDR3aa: CASSLGQGWGSEQYF
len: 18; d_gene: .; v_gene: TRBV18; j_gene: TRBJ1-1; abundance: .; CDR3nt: TGTGCCAGCTCACCGCTTGGCGGGTCCCCCAACATGAACACTGAAGCTTTCTTT; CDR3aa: CASSPLGGSPNMNTEAFF
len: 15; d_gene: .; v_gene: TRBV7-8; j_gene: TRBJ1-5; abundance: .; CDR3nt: TGTGCCAGCAGCCCATACCGGGACACAGTAGGGCCCCAGCATTTT; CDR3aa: CASSPYRDTVGPQHF
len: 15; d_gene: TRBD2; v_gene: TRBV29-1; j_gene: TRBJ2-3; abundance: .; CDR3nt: TGCAGCGTTACCCCTGCGGGGGTAAGCACAGATACGCAGTATTTT; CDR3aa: CSVTPAGVSTDTQYF
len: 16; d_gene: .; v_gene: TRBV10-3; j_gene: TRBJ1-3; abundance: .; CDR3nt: TGTGCCATCAGTGACCTCCCCCGGGACTCTAGGAACACCATATATTTT; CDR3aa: CAISDLPRDSRNTIYF
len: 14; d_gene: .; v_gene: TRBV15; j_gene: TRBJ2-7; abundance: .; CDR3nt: TGTGCCACCTCAGAGGCGGCAGGGAACTACGAGCAGTACTTC; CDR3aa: CATSEAAGNYEQYF
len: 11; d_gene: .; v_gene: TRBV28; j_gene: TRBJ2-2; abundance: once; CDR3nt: TGTGCCAGCAAGGGTTACGGGGAGCTGTTTTTT; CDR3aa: CASKGYGELFF
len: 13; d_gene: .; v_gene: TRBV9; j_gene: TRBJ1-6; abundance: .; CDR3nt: TGTGCCAGCAGCGTAGGCAGGGATTCACCCCTCCACTTT; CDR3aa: CASSVGRDSPLHF
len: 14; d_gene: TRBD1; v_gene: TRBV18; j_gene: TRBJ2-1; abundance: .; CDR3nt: TGTGCCAGCTCACAACCCGGACAGGCCAGTGAGCAGTTCTTC; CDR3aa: CASSQPGQASEQFF
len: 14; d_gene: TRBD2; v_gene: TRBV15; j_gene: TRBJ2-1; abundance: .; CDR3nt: TGTGCCACCAGCTGGATAGCGGGAAGGTCTGAGCAGTTCTTC; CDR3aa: CATSWIAGRSEQFF
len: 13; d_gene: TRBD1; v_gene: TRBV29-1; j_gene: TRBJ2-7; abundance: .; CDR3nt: TGCAGCGCCGGACAGGGGGCTTGGTACGAGCAGTACTTC; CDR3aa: CSAGQGAWYEQYF
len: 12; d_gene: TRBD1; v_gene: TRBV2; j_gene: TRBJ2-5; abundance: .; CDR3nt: TGTGCCTGCAGGGGGTCCCAAGAGACCCAGTACTTC; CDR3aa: CACRGSQETQYF
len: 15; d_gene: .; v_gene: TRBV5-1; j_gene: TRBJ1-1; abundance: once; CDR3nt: TGCGCCAGCAGCTTCCCCCAAGCAGGGGACACTGAAGCTTTCTTT; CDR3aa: CASSFPQAGDTEAFF